This is a list of T cell receptor beta chains from one sample in a study of cytomegalovirus exposure and HLA in healthy donors. The repertoire was sequenced with immunoSEQ multiplex PCR; TCRdb's copy has only in-frame clones and lacks some. The sample shows 150,000 to 200,000 clones, over 75% of them seen only once. Specimen: PBMCs. These receptors were collected from a young woman in good health and CMV-seronegative. The CDR3 runs from the conserved cysteine through the conserved F or W. Fields, in order: D gene, clone size, V gene, J gene, CDR3 protein, CDR3 DNA. A D gene is named only where the DNA matches it firmly. The listing skips clone size in some rows; elsewhere it reads once, few, many or a size class.

d_gene: TRBD2; abundance: few; v_gene: TRBV5-6; j_gene: TRBJ2-1; CDR3aa: CASSYGTSLYNEQFF; CDR3nt: TGTGCCAGCAGCTACGGGACTAGTCTATACAATGAGCAGTTCTTC
d_gene: -; abundance: few; v_gene: TRBV10-2; j_gene: TRBJ1-5; CDR3aa: CASSEYQGLNQPQHF; CDR3nt: TGCGCCAGCAGTGAGTACCAGGGTCTAAATCAGCCCCAGCATTTT
d_gene: TRBD1; abundance: -; v_gene: TRBV11-2; j_gene: TRBJ1-6; CDR3aa: CASSRTGGDSPLHF; CDR3nt: TGTGCCAGCAGCCGCACAGGGGGCGATTCACCCCTCCACTTT
d_gene: TRBD1; abundance: -; v_gene: TRBV28; j_gene: TRBJ1-2; CDR3aa: CASSFNRGLGGYTF; CDR3nt: TGTGCCAGCAGTTTTAACAGGGGGCTGGGTGGCTACACCTTC
d_gene: TRBD1; abundance: -; v_gene: TRBV28; j_gene: TRBJ2-7; CDR3aa: CASWRPGQGIEQYF; CDR3nt: TGTGCCAGCTGGCGACCGGGACAGGGCATCGAGCAGTACTTC
d_gene: TRBD1; abundance: few; v_gene: TRBV28; j_gene: TRBJ1-2; CDR3aa: CASTLRRQGGGYTF; CDR3nt: TGTGCCAGCACCCTTCGACGACAGGGAGGTGGCTACACCTTC
d_gene: -; abundance: -; v_gene: TRBV29-1; j_gene: TRBJ1-6; CDR3aa: CSVDRGGGLCNSPLHF; CDR3nt: TGCAGCGTTGATCGAGGGGGGGGGTTGTGTAATTCACCCCTCCACTTT
d_gene: -; abundance: -; v_gene: TRBV11-2; j_gene: TRBJ2-1; CDR3aa: CASSHSPGGAYNEQFF; CDR3nt: TGTGCCAGCAGCCATAGTCCCGGGGGAGCCTACAATGAGCAGTTCTTC
d_gene: TRBD1; abundance: -; v_gene: TRBV5-1; j_gene: TRBJ1-1; CDR3aa: CASTVQGAGTEAFF; CDR3nt: TGCGCCAGCACCGTGCAGGGGGCCGGCACTGAAGCTTTCTTT
d_gene: -; abundance: -; v_gene: TRBV29-1; j_gene: TRBJ2-1; CDR3aa: CSVGEGGSYNEQFF; CDR3nt: TGCAGCGTTGGGGAGGGGGGGTCCTACAATGAGCAGTTCTTC
d_gene: TRBD1; abundance: many; v_gene: TRBV10-3; j_gene: TRBJ2-2; CDR3aa: CATRDSNTGELFF; CDR3nt: TGTGCCACCCGGGACAGCAACACCGGGGAGCTGTTTTTT
d_gene: -; abundance: -; v_gene: TRBV4-1; j_gene: TRBJ1-1; CDR3aa: CASSQFPVNTEAFF; CDR3nt: TGCGCCAGCAGCCAGTTTCCGGTGAACACTGAAGCTTTCTTT
d_gene: TRBD2; abundance: -; v_gene: TRBV5-1; j_gene: TRBJ2-7; CDR3aa: CASSSLLAGGPGEQYF; CDR3nt: TGCGCCAGCAGCTCCCTACTAGCGGGAGGGCCGGGGGAGCAGTACTTC
d_gene: -; abundance: -; v_gene: TRBV20-1; j_gene: TRBJ2-1; CDR3aa: CSAVWRNEQFF; CDR3nt: TGCAGTGCCGTCTGGCGGAATGAGCAGTTCTTC
d_gene: TRBD1; abundance: -; v_gene: TRBV19; j_gene: TRBJ1-4; CDR3aa: CASSPRGRTNEKLFF; CDR3nt: TGTGCCAGTAGTCCGAGGGGGCGAACTAATGAAAAACTGTTTTTT
d_gene: -; abundance: -; v_gene: TRBV13; j_gene: TRBJ1-1; CDR3aa: CASRPGSVEAFF; CDR3nt: TGTGCCAGCAGACCAGGGTCGGTTGAAGCTTTCTTT
d_gene: TRBD1; abundance: -; v_gene: TRBV7-2; j_gene: TRBJ2-7; CDR3aa: CASSPGQGIYEQYF; CDR3nt: TGTGCCAGCAGCCCCGGACAGGGAATCTACGAGCAGTACTTC
d_gene: -; abundance: -; v_gene: TRBV4-1; j_gene: TRBJ2-7; CDR3aa: CASSPDVRTTLEQYF; CDR3nt: TGCGCCAGCAGCCCAGACGTAAGGACAACGCTTGAGCAGTACTTC
d_gene: TRBD1; abundance: -; v_gene: TRBV30; j_gene: TRBJ2-2; CDR3aa: CAWRLRTGVNTGELFF; CDR3nt: TGTGCCTGGAGATTAAGGACAGGCGTTAACACCGGGGAGCTGTTTTTT
d_gene: TRBD2; abundance: -; v_gene: TRBV7-8; j_gene: TRBJ2-5; CDR3aa: CASSSPHSLAGEETQYF; CDR3nt: TGTGCCAGCAGCTCCCCCCACAGCCTAGCGGGAGAAGAGACCCAGTACTTC
d_gene: TRBD1; abundance: -; v_gene: TRBV5-1; j_gene: TRBJ1-2; CDR3aa: CASSPSGQGAEGYTF; CDR3nt: TGCGCCAGCAGCCCCTCGGGACAGGGGGCAGAGGGCTACACCTTC
d_gene: -; abundance: -; v_gene: TRBV28; j_gene: TRBJ1-5; CDR3aa: CASSPRNRPQHF; CDR3nt: TGTGCCAGCAGCCCTAGAAATCGGCCCCAGCATTTT
d_gene: TRBD2; abundance: -; v_gene: TRBV7-9; j_gene: TRBJ2-2; CDR3aa: CASSSTVAGENTGELFF; CDR3nt: TGTGCCAGCAGCTCCACAGTAGCGGGAGAGAACACCGGGGAGCTGTTTTTT
d_gene: -; abundance: -; v_gene: TRBV9; j_gene: TRBJ1-5; CDR3aa: CASSAVGQGWPQHF; CDR3nt: TGTGCCAGCAGCGCCGTCGGTCAGGGTTGGCCCCAGCATTTT
d_gene: TRBD1; abundance: -; v_gene: TRBV7-8; j_gene: TRBJ1-2; CDR3aa: CASSPGQGKGYGYTF; CDR3nt: TGTGCCAGCAGCCCTGGACAGGGGAAGGGCTATGGCTACACCTTC
d_gene: TRBD2; abundance: -; v_gene: TRBV4-2; j_gene: TRBJ2-1; CDR3aa: CASSQLAGGPGEQFF; CDR3nt: TGTGCCAGCAGCCAATTAGCGGGGGGGCCTGGGGAGCAGTTCTTC
d_gene: -; abundance: few; v_gene: TRBV9; j_gene: TRBJ1-3; CDR3aa: CASSADRASGNTIYF; CDR3nt: TGTGCCAGCAGCGCAGACAGAGCCTCTGGAAACACCATATATTTT
d_gene: TRBD1; abundance: -; v_gene: TRBV9; j_gene: TRBJ1-1; CDR3aa: CASSVEGQGATEAFF; CDR3nt: TGTGCCAGCAGCGTAGAAGGACAGGGGGCGACTGAAGCTTTCTTT
d_gene: TRBD1; abundance: -; v_gene: TRBV18; j_gene: TRBJ1-3; CDR3aa: CASSPLGQGTGNTIYF; CDR3nt: TGTGCCAGCTCACCACTGGGACAGGGAACTGGAAACACCATATATTTT
d_gene: -; abundance: once; v_gene: TRBV6-5; j_gene: TRBJ1-6; CDR3aa: CASSYPSSGKDSPLHF; CDR3nt: TGTGCCAGCAGTTATCCCTCTTCAGGGAAGGATTCACCCCTCCACTTT
d_gene: TRBD2; abundance: -; v_gene: TRBV2; j_gene: TRBJ2-1; CDR3aa: CASSWLLGSGGGDNEQFF; CDR3nt: TGTGCCAGCAGCTGGTTATTGGGTAGCGGGGGGGGTGACAATGAGCAGTTCTTC
d_gene: -; abundance: once; v_gene: TRBV9; j_gene: TRBJ2-2; CDR3aa: CASRPRYTGELFF; CDR3nt: TGTGCCAGCAGGCCGAGGTACACCGGGGAGCTGTTTTTT
d_gene: TRBD1; abundance: -; v_gene: TRBV30; j_gene: TRBJ2-1; CDR3aa: CAGTGTGGYNEQFF; CDR3nt: TGTGCCGGCACCGGGACAGGGGGTTACAATGAGCAGTTCTTC
d_gene: TRBD2; abundance: -; v_gene: TRBV12-5; j_gene: TRBJ2-3; CDR3aa: CASGLAGTSTSTDTQYF; CDR3nt: TGTGCTAGTGGTTTGGCCGGGACTAGTACTAGCACAGATACGCAGTATTTT
d_gene: -; abundance: -; v_gene: TRBV7-9; j_gene: TRBJ1-2; CDR3aa: CASIPARNYGYTF; CDR3nt: TGTGCCAGCATCCCCGCCAGAAACTATGGCTACACCTTC
d_gene: -; abundance: -; v_gene: TRBV29-1; j_gene: TRBJ2-1; CDR3aa: CSVEGLLGGEQFF; CDR3nt: TGCAGCGTTGAGGGACTGCTCGGGGGTGAGCAGTTCTTC
d_gene: TRBD1; abundance: once; v_gene: TRBV9; j_gene: TRBJ1-2; CDR3aa: CASSEGGQGLYGYTF; CDR3nt: TGTGCCAGCAGCGAGGGGGGACAGGGATTATATGGCTACACCTTC
d_gene: -; abundance: -; v_gene: TRBV30; j_gene: TRBJ1-2; CDR3aa: CAWSLPGFWGYTF; CDR3nt: TGTGCCTGGTCCCTCCCAGGGTTCTGGGGCTACACCTTC
d_gene: -; abundance: -; v_gene: TRBV2; j_gene: TRBJ1-4; CDR3aa: CATKSVRSTNEKLFF; CDR3nt: TGTGCCACCAAAAGCGTCCGGTCAACTAATGAAAAACTGTTTTTT
d_gene: TRBD1; abundance: -; v_gene: TRBV28; j_gene: TRBJ1-2; CDR3aa: CASRTAGTGEYGYTF; CDR3nt: TGTGCCAGCAGGACCGCTGGGACAGGGGAATATGGCTACACCTTC
d_gene: -; abundance: once; v_gene: TRBV6-1; j_gene: TRBJ2-3; CDR3aa: CASTRNRGSTDTQYF; CDR3nt: TGTGCCAGCACCAGAAATAGGGGCAGCACAGATACGCAGTATTTT
d_gene: -; abundance: -; v_gene: TRBV19; j_gene: TRBJ1-5; CDR3aa: CASRQGYQPQHF; CDR3nt: TGTGCCAGTAGACAGGGTTATCAGCCCCAGCATTTT
d_gene: TRBD1; abundance: -; v_gene: TRBV4-1; j_gene: TRBJ2-7; CDR3aa: CASSQEGQGGEQYF; CDR3nt: TGCGCCAGCAGCCAAGAGGGACAGGGAGGCGAGCAGTACTTC
d_gene: -; abundance: few; v_gene: TRBV6-1; j_gene: TRBJ1-1; CDR3aa: CASSESRGGAEAFF; CDR3nt: TGTGCCAGCAGTGAGTCTCGGGGGGGGGCTGAAGCTTTCTTT
d_gene: TRBD2; abundance: few; v_gene: TRBV9; j_gene: TRBJ2-7; CDR3aa: CASSQYFTSVTYEQYF; CDR3nt: TGTGCCAGCAGCCAATATTTTACTAGCGTTACCTACGAGCAGTACTTC
d_gene: -; abundance: -; v_gene: TRBV5-4; j_gene: TRBJ1-2; CDR3aa: CASSRGQPSYGYTF; CDR3nt: TGTGCCAGCAGCCGGGGACAACCTTCTTATGGCTACACCTTC
d_gene: -; abundance: few; v_gene: TRBV18; j_gene: TRBJ1-1; CDR3aa: CASSPTVLNTEAFF; CDR3nt: TGTGCCAGCTCACCAACAGTACTGAACACTGAAGCTTTCTTT
d_gene: -; abundance: -; v_gene: TRBV25-1; j_gene: TRBJ1-4; CDR3aa: CASSLEGGATNEKLFF; CDR3nt: TGTGCCAGCAGCCTGGAAGGGGGGGCAACTAATGAAAAACTGTTTTTT
d_gene: -; abundance: -; v_gene: TRBV6-1; j_gene: TRBJ1-1; CDR3aa: CASSGVPPRQGAEAFF; CDR3nt: TGTGCCAGCAGTGGGGTCCCCCCCCGGCAGGGCGCTGAAGCTTTCTTT
d_gene: -; abundance: -; v_gene: TRBV6-1; j_gene: TRBJ1-1; CDR3aa: CASSEDRVLTEAFF; CDR3nt: TGTGCCAGCAGTGAGGATCGGGTCCTCACTGAAGCTTTCTTT
d_gene: -; abundance: -; v_gene: TRBV28; j_gene: TRBJ2-7; CDR3aa: CASRAGPRGEQYF; CDR3nt: TGTGCCAGCAGGGCAGGGCCCCGTGGCGAGCAGTACTTC
d_gene: TRBD1; abundance: -; v_gene: TRBV27; j_gene: TRBJ2-1; CDR3aa: CASSPDRGVRNEQFF; CDR3nt: TGTGCCAGCAGTCCTGACAGGGGAGTGAGGAATGAGCAGTTCTTC
d_gene: -; abundance: -; v_gene: TRBV5-1; j_gene: TRBJ1-4; CDR3aa: CASSLATTNEKLFF; CDR3nt: TGCGCCAGCAGCTTAGCTACAACTAATGAAAAACTGTTTTTT
d_gene: TRBD2; abundance: once; v_gene: TRBV11-3; j_gene: TRBJ2-1; CDR3aa: CASSLDDGGGRNEQFF; CDR3nt: TGTGCCAGCAGCTTAGATGACGGGGGGGGCCGTAATGAGCAGTTCTTC